The next 4 T cell receptor beta chains were all read from a single sample in a study of shared clonotypes between healthy human individuals. It was CD45RO-negative cells, positively selected for CCR7, that made up naive CD8 cells, with terminally differentiated effector memory CD45RA+ cells excluded. TCRdb keeps only in-frame clones here, not all; method: immunoSEQ multiplex PCR. In the table there are nearly 2 million clones, about 95% of which are singletons. The specimen sequenced was naive CD8+ T cells sorted from blood. The receptors come from a man aged 18 to 29 in good health.

V and J are TRBV7-9 and TRBJ2-7; D remains unclear. Germline CDR1 reads SEHNR; CDR2 reads FQNEAQ (reference sequence). The V and J ends lost 7 bases and 7 bases respectively, with 11 bases between them. The CDR3 totals 11 residues. The CDR3 loop reads CASMRKGEQYF. Written as DNA, the CDR3 is TGTGCCAGCATGAGGAAAGGGGAGCAGTACTTC.

The chain combines TRBV4-3 with TRBJ2-1; weak D call: TRBD2 (6 bases). The CDR3 length is 13 residues. The germline V gene has CDR1 LGHNA and CDR2 YSLEER. Trimming removed 4 bases at V and 8 bases at J, with 12 bases between. The CDR3 DNA reads TGCGCCAGCAGCCCTGGAGGGTTAGATGAGCAGTTCTTC. This encodes CASSPGGLDEQFF.

The gene calls are TRBV29-1 and TRBJ2-7, with TRBD1 matching 11 bases. Unmatched junction bases numbered 7, after V lost 4 bases and J lost 2 bases. This CDR3 spans 15 amino acids. Germline V lookup: CDR1 SQVTM, CDR2 ANQGSEA. In DNA form, the CDR3 reads TGCAGCGTTGTCTTGTTGGACAGGGGGCCCTACGAGCAGTACTTC. Translation gives CSVVLLDRGPYEQYF.

This clone came up a few times. This chain joins TRBV27 and TRBJ2-2, with D possibly called TRBD1 or TRBD2 (5 bases each). Deletions cut 5 bases from V and 6 bases from J, with 13 bases between. The CDR3 length is 14 residues. Germline CDR1 is MNHEY and CDR2 is SMNVEV (reference sequence). CDR3 sequence (DNA): TGTGCCAGCAGTCGAAATGGGGGAGCCGGGGAGCTGTTTTTT. Amino acids: CASSRNGGAGELFF.